Given below is one T cell receptor beta chain in context. The record originates from a study of T cell changes during pregnancy in multiple sclerosis. CDR1 is SNHLY and CDR2 is FYNNEI in the germline V gene. CDR3 length: 16 residues. V lost 6 bases to trimming and J lost 2 bases, with 20 bases between them. Measured with immunoSEQ multiplex PCR; TCRdb has only the in-frame clones, and not every one. The sample lists about 87,000 clones; 80% to 95% were seen once. This clonotype was sampled from a female donor in good health, enrolled as a control in a pregnancy study. V and J are TRBV2 and TRBJ2-7; a possible D gene is TRBD1 (5 bases). This specimen was peripheral blood, taken in the third trimester of pregnancy. The CDR3: CASSRVHRSSAYEQYF. The CDR3, as DNA: TGTGCCAGCAGCAGGGTACATCGATCATCCGCCTACGAGCAGTACTTC. The entire variable domain, with the rest obtained from reference TRBV2 and TRBJ2-7, is as follows: EPEVTQTPSHQVTQMGQEVILRCVPISNHLYFYWYRQILGQKVEFLVSFYNNEISEKSEIFDDQFSVERPDGSNFTLKIRSTKLEDSAMYFCASSRVHRSSAYEQYFGPGTRLTVT.